This T cell receptor beta chain emerged from a study of T cell changes during pregnancy in multiple sclerosis. Produced via immunoSEQ multiplex PCR; TCRdb's table is partial and in-frame only. The sample yields 32,000 or so clones, approximately 90% seen once. V was clipped by 0 bases and J by 7 bases, with 7 bases between them. This CDR3 is 14 amino acids long. The V gene's germline CDR1 is LGHNA and CDR2 YSLEER. J is TRBJ1-6 and V is TRBV4-3; D not certain. The clonotype comes from a female donor in good health, enrolled as a control in a pregnancy study. Source: CD4+ T cells from peripheral blood mononuclear cells, taken in the third trimester of pregnancy. DNA of the CDR3: TGCGCCAGCAGCCAAGATTGGAGGAATTCACCCCTCCACTTT. Translating gives CASSQDWRNSPLHF.